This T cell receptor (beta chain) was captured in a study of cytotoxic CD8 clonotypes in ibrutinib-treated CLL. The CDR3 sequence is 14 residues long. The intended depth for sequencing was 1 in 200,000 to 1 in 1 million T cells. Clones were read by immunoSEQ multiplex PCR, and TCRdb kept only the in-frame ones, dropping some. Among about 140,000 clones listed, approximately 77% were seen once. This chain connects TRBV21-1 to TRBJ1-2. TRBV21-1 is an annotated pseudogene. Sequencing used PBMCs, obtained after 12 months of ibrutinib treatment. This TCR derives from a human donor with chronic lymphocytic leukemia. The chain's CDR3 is CASSRLYPSHGYTF. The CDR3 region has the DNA TGTGCCAGCAGTAGACTGTACCCGTCCCATGGCTACACCTTC.